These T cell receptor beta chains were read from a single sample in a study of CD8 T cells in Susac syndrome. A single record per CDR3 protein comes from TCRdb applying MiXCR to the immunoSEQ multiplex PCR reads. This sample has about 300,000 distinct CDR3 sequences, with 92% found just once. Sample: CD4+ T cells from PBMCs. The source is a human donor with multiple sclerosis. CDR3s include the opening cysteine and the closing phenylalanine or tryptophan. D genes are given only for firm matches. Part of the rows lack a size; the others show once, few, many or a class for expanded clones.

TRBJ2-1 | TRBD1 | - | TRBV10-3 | CAISAFGAGQGFDEQFF | TGTGCCATCAGTGCCTTTGGGGCGGGACAGGGGTTTGATGAGCAGTTCTTC
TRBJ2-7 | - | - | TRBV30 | CAWSGVRTGHYEQYF | TGTGCCTGGAGTGGGGTTAGAACTGGCCACTACGAGCAGTACTTC
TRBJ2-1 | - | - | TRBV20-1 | CSARAHPAISYNEQFF | TGCAGTGCTAGAGCTCACCCAGCTATCTCCTACAATGAGCAGTTCTTC
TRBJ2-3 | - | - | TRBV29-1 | CSVGDTTDTQYF | TGCAGCGTTGGGGACACCACAGATACGCAGTATTTT
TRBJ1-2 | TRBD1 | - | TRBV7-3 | CASSSGQGGGYTF | TGTGCCAGCAGCTCTGGACAGGGTGGCGGCTACACCTTC
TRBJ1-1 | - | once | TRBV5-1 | CASLAHPQGFNTEAFF | TGCGCCAGCTTGGCCCATCCGCAGGGCTTTAACACTGAAGCTTTCTTT
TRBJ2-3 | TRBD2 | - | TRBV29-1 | CSTRGGTDTQYF | TGCAGCACTCGCGGGGGGACAGATACGCAGTATTTT
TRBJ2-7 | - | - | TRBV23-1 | CASSQSTLGASTYEQYF | TGCGCCAGCAGTCAATCGACTTTAGGAGCATCAACCTACGAGCAGTACTTC
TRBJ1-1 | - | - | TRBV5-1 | CASSPVRQMGNTEAFF | TGCGCCAGCAGCCCGGTCAGACAGATGGGAAACACTGAAGCTTTCTTT
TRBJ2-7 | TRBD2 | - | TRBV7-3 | CASRKKPIAGFSSYEQYF | TGTGCCAGCAGAAAAAAACCAATAGCGGGTTTTAGCTCCTACGAGCAGTACTTC
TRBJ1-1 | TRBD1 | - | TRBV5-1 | CASKRQGANTEAFF | TGCGCCAGCAAACGACAGGGGGCGAACACTGAAGCTTTCTTT
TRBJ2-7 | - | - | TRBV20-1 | CSAREGAGAAYEQYF | TGCAGTGCTAGAGAGGGCGCGGGGGCCGCCTACGAGCAGTACTTC
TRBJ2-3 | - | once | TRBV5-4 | CASSLANGDTQYF | TGTGCCAGCAGCTTGGCGAATGGAGATACGCAGTATTTT
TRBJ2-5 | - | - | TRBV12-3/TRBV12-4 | CASSRDGETQYF | TGTGCCAGCAGCCGAGACGGAGAGACCCAGTACTTC
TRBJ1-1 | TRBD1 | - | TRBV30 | CAWRPGGSPNTEAFF | TGTGCCTGGAGACCAGGGGGCTCCCCGAACACTGAAGCTTTCTTT
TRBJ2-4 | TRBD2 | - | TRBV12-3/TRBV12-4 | CASSSGRGNIQYF | TGTGCCAGCAGTAGCGGGAGAGGGAACATTCAGTACTTC
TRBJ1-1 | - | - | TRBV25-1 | CASSEESDTEAFF | TGTGCCAGCAGTGAGGAGTCGGACACTGAAGCTTTCTTT
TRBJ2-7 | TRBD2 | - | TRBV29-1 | CSVDSGSFSEQYF | TGCAGCGTTGATAGCGGGAGTTTCTCCGAGCAGTACTTC
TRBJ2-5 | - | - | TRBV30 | CASSGGLFAGETQYF | TGTGCCTCGTCCGGGGGGCTCTTTGCGGGAGAGACCCAGTACTTC
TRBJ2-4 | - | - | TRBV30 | CAWSRRRDALAKNIQYF | TGTGCCTGGAGCCGTCGTCGGGACGCCCTAGCCAAAAACATTCAGTACTTC
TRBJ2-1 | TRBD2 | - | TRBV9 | CASSVTSGSYNEQFF | TGTGCCAGCAGCGTTACTAGCGGGTCCTACAATGAGCAGTTCTTC
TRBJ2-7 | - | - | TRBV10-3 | CAISGSQTYEQYF | TGTGCCATCAGTGGCAGCCAGACCTACGAGCAGTACTTC
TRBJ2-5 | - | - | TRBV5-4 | CASSFGHRGLGTQYF | TGTGCCAGCAGCTTCGGGCATCGGGGCCTGGGGACCCAGTACTTC
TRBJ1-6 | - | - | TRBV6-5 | CASSYGRVYNSPLHF | TGTGCCAGCAGTTACGGTCGTGTTTATAATTCACCCCTCCACTTT
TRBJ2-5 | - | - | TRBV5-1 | CASSLAGEQETQYF | TGCGCCAGCAGCTTGGCGGGAGAGCAAGAGACCCAGTACTTC
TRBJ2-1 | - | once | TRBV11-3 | CASSSLGGAYNEQFF | TGTGCCAGCAGCTCCCTAGGGGGGGCCTACAATGAGCAGTTCTTC
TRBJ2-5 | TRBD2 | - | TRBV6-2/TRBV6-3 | CASSTRRLAQETQYF | TGTGCCAGCAGTACACGCCGACTAGCCCAAGAGACCCAGTACTTC
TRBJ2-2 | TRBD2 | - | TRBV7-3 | CASSSGTSVPGELFF | TGTGCCAGCAGCTCCGGGACTAGCGTCCCCGGGGAGCTGTTTTTT
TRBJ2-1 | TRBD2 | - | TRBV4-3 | CASSQVTSGRSYNEQFF | TGCGCCAGCAGCCAAGTGACTAGCGGGAGGTCATACAATGAGCAGTTCTTC
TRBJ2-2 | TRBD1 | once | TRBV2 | CASSAQGARELFF | TGTGCCAGCAGTGCACAGGGGGCGCGGGAGCTGTTTTTT
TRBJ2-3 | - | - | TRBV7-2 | CASSLTFGGSTDTQYF | TGTGCCAGCAGCTTAACGTTTGGGGGGAGCACAGATACGCAGTATTTT
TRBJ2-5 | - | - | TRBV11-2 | CASSLRLGGQYF | TGTGCCAGCAGCTTGAGACTCGGAGGCCAGTACTTC
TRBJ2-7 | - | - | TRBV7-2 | CASSLVGGHWDEQYF | TGTGCCAGCAGCTTAGTAGGGGGACATTGGGACGAGCAGTACTTC
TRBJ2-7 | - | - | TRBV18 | CASSPPIQGHEQYF | TGTGCCAGCTCACCACCTATACAGGGCCACGAGCAGTACTTC
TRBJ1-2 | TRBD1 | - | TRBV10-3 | CATIDEIDRAYGYTF | TGTGCCACCATTGATGAGATTGACAGGGCCTATGGCTACACCTTC
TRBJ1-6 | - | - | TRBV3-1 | CASSQVRGGNSPLHF | TGTGCCAGCAGCCAAGTTCGGGGCGGAAATTCACCCCTCCACTTT
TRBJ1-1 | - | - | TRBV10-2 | CASTDMVGTEAFF | TGCGCCAGCACAGATATGGTCGGCACTGAAGCTTTCTTT
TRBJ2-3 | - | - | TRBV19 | CASSISRDTDTQYF | TGTGCCAGTAGTATTTCCCGCGACACAGATACGCAGTATTTT
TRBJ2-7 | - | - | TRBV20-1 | CSAPNLDYEQYF | TGCAGTGCTCCCAACCTAGACTACGAGCAGTACTTC
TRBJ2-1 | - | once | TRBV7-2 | CASSTLGYEQFF | TGTGCCAGCAGCACCCTAGGGTATGAGCAGTTCTTC
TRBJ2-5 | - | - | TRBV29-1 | CSVVLGETQYF | TGTAGCGTTGTTCTCGGGGAGACCCAGTACTTC
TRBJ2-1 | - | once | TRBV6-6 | CASSYSKAGTNNEQFF | TGTGCCAGCAGTTACTCGAAAGCCGGGACCAACAATGAGCAGTTCTTC
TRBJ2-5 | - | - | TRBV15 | CATSRDWPGRSVEETQYF | TGTGCCACCAGCAGAGATTGGCCGGGGAGGTCGGTGGAAGAGACCCAGTACTTC
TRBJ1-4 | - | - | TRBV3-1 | CASSRSGATNEKLFF | TGTGCCAGCAGCCGGTCAGGGGCAACTAATGAAAAACTGTTTTTT
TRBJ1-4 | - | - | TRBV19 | CASSIQGEKLFF | TGTGCCAGTAGTATACAAGGCGAAAAACTGTTTTTT
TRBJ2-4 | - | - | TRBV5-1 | CASSLNREAIQYF | TGCGCCAGCAGCTTGAACAGGGAGGCCATTCAGTACTTC
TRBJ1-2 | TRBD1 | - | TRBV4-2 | CASSLQPGQRNYGYTF | TGTGCCAGCAGCCTCCAACCGGGACAGAGGAACTATGGCTACACCTTC